This T cell receptor (beta chain) was retrieved from a study of blood T cell repertoires in COVID-19 (dated by TCRdb to 2018 to 2020). General notes on the study: The collaborator samples originated in the United States, Italy and Spain and spanned the acute and convalescent phases of COVID-19. The prospective study material was composed of cDNA or gDNA derived from T cells, B-cell-depleted T cells, or PBMCs. Deeply sampled blood TCRbeta repertoires from subjects exposed to, actively infected with, or recovered from COVID-19 were included in the dataset. The repertoires were made available in a free public database intended to serve as a resource for research on the immune response to SARS-CoV-2. Samples were obtained from the ongoing ImmuneRACE study (first 160 participants) and from 1,254 subjects provided by 6 global collaborators. The sample metadata nearly always contained a de-identified subject ID, COVID-19 status, age in years and sex. HLA class I and class II types, where available, came from metadata supplied by the sample provider rather than from assay-based typing. Study-level results and caveats: The amount of clinical and demographic metadata varied by source and participant and was provided uncurated.

Comments on this clone: The specificity of this receptor is unknown. No much larger clone exists at a distance of one base, and base qualities are not known.

From the cysteine up to the phenylalanine, the CDR3 has a length of 12 residues. Only the CDR3 region is kept as DNA, spanning 36 bases read in frame from base 1. V lost 3 bases and J lost 4 bases; the stretch between them is 6 bases long. Reading the germline V gene gives CDR1 KGHDR and CDR2 SFDVKD. Whole blood was collected in K2EDTA tubes by collaborating institutions according to the institutions' own protocols. Collaborator samples were shipped for TCRbeta analysis as frozen whole blood, isolated PBMCs, or DNA extracted from either sample type. The immunoSEQ Assay, a bias-controlled multiplex PCR, was used to amplify TCRbeta CDR3 regions from genomic DNA. Turning to the authors' computational methods: The number of nucleated cells in each sample was estimated by amplification of reference gene primers within the assay. To quantify the absolute abundance of each unique TCRbeta CDR3 rearrangement, sequence reads were collapsed and filtered. For each sample, productive Simpson clonality was calculated by taking the square root of Simpson's diversity index across productive rearrangements. TCRdb took this table from immuneACCESS and kept in-frame rearrangements with V and J called. Such tables lack part of the clones; where checked against another copy, unresolved V genes explain under half of the gap, and the rest is unexplained. V and J calls and clone size are those listed in that table; D and trimming were worked out from the DNA. The sample table shows more than 85,000 clones, and roughly 92% are seen once. Of the sample, around 5.7% is held by the ten largest clones.

The sequenced material came from peripheral blood. The sequence is built from TRBV24-1 and TRBJ2-7; the D gene is possibly TRBD1, with 5 bases matching. This clonotype was sampled from a man in his 70s with acute or convalescent COVID-19. In nucleotides, the sequence is TGTGCCACCAGTGATGACAGTTACGAGCAGTACTTC. Translated, it gives CATSDDSYEQYF.